The 21 T cell receptor beta chains below come from one sample, sequenced in a study of regulatory T cells in long-lasting Graves disease. The time point here: newly diagnosed GD, antithyroid drugs for less than 3 months. PBMC RNA was the source of the TCR library. TCR beta libraries were built with iRepertoire HTBI primers and Arm-PCR of CDR3 regions. Via MiXCR, TCRdb re-called the multiplex PCR reads, giving one row per CDR3 protein. The sample has 400,000 to 500,000 distinct CDR3 sequences, about a sixth seen once; the top ten hold about a quarter. These data also featured in a second study, about T cells in Graves' hyperthyroidism and ophthalmopathy.

Specimen: peripheral blood mononuclear cells (PBMCs), collected at new diagnosis, from a patient treated with antithyroid drugs. The origin of the receptors is a young woman with Graves disease.

This clonotype was counted between two and nine times. The V and J genes are TRBV20-1 and TRBJ2-5; the D is unclear. Trimming stripped 5 bases from V and 2 bases from J, with 18 bases between. CDR3 size: 15 residues. Germline CDR1 and CDR2: DFQATT and SNEGSKA (reference sequence). The CDR3, as DNA: TGCAGTGCTTTCTCCCCCATTCATGAGCAAGAGACCCAGTACTTC. Amino acids: CSAFSPIHEQETQYF.

This clonotype came up a few times. The chain joins TRBV7-9 to TRBJ2-3, with 8 nucleotides matching TRBD2. Unmatched junction bases numbered 4, after V lost 5 bases and J lost 0 bases. The CDR3 loop spans 15 amino acids. CDR1 and CDR2 (germline): SEHNR, FQNEAQ (reference sequence). The CDR3 spells CASSNSGASTDTQYF. CDR3 sequence (DNA): TGTGCCAGCAGCAATAGCGGGGCTAGCACAGATACGCAGTATTTT.

Ten or more counts support this clonotype. The chain combines TRBV27 with TRBJ2-3, with a possible D match to TRBD1 (5 bases). The CDR3 extends over 15 amino acids. Germline CDR1 is MNHEY and CDR2 is SMNVEV (reference sequence). Deletions cut 3 bases from V and 4 bases from J, with 14 bases between. The CDR3 here is CASSFAGIGPDTQYF. CDR3 sequence (DNA): TGTGCCAGCAGTTTCGCAGGGATCGGCCCAGATACGCAGTATTTT.

There are many counts of this clonotype. The genes are TRBV24-1 and TRBJ2-5; TRBD1 matches 11 bases. The CDR3 is made up of 18 amino acids. Germline lookup yields CDR1 KGHDR and CDR2 SFDVKD. Trimming removed 2 bases from V and 7 bases from J; junction bases left unmatched: 14. The CDR3 here is CATSDSSTRDRGWGTQYF. CDR3 nucleotide sequence: TGTGCCACCAGTGATTCGTCGACCCGGGACAGGGGGTGGGGGACCCAGTACTTC.

In its sample, this clonotype was seen a few times. The gene calls are TRBV7-9 and TRBJ1-6; D perhaps matches TRBD1 (6 bases). Germline CDR1 and CDR2: SEHNR and FQNEAQ (reference sequence). Trimming took off 5 bases at V and 6 bases at J, with 11 bases between the two ends. The CDR3 has 14 residues. The CDR3 DNA is TGTGCCAGCAGCCCGACGGGGGCTAATTCACCCCTCCACTTT. This codes for CASSPTGANSPLHF.

The sample holds a few counts of this clonotype. This chain connects TRBV6-5 to TRBJ1-1; 7 nucleotides agree with TRBD1. Trimming at V came to 0 bases and at J to 3 bases, leaving 10 bases not matched to a gene. Germline V gene lookup returns CDR1 MNHEY and CDR2 SVGAGI. The CDR3 is 17 amino acids. The CDR3 sequence is CASSYSRQGLGDTEAFF. The CDR3 nucleotides are TGTGCCAGCAGTTACTCGAGACAGGGCCTTGGGGACACTGAAGCTTTCTTT.

In its sample, this clonotype was seen many times. The chain employs TRBV28 and TRBJ2-7; 7 nucleotides match TRBD1. Germline V gene lookup returns CDR1 MDHEN and CDR2 SYDVKM. The CDR3 runs to 14 residues. V was pared by 10 bases and J by 3 bases, with 12 bases of the junction left unmatched. The chain's CDR3 is CATLIGGSRYEQYF. CDR3 nucleotide sequence: TGTGCCACCCTAATAGGGGGCAGTCGCTACGAGCAGTACTTC.

This clonotype was observed a handful of times. The chain links TRBV6-1 to TRBJ2-5; TRBD2 aligns across 11 bases. J lost 1 base, V lost 10 bases, and 14 bases had no gene match. The germline V gene has CDR1 MNHNS and CDR2 SASEGT. The CDR3 contains 17 residues. The CDR3 sequence is CATEKTSSGRFQETQYF. The CDR3 nucleotides are TGTGCCACCGAAAAGACCTCTAGCGGGAGGTTCCAAGAGACCCAGTACTTC.

This clonotype came up many times. The chain uses TRBV11-2 and TRBJ2-7, with D perhaps assigned TRBD1 or TRBD2 (5 bases each). The germline CDR1 and CDR2 sequences are SGHAT and FQNNGV. CDR3 length: 14 residues. The ends were cut back, 5 bases at V and 6 bases at J, with 17 bases in the middle. Here the CDR3 DNA reads TGTGCCAGCAGCCCACAGATGGGGGAAGGCGAGCAGTACTTC. Translation: CASSPQMGEGEQYF.

There are many counts of this clonotype. The V gene is TRBV6-1, the J gene TRBJ2-3; 11 bases match TRBD2. This CDR3 comprises 17 residues. Germline V gene data show CDR1 as MNHNS and CDR2 as SASEGT. V lost 5 bases and J lost 2; bases outside the gene matches: 9. This CDR3 reads CASSRYVTSGNTDTQYF. CDR3 nucleotide sequence: TGTGCCAGCAGTCGATACGTGACTAGCGGGAACACAGATACGCAGTATTTT.

The sample holds a few counts of this clonotype. The chain carries TRBV20-1 and TRBJ1-5; the match to TRBD1 covers 10 bases. V trimming: 1 base; J trimming: 2 bases; junction bases outside the gene matches: 2. The CDR3 has 15 amino acids. Germline V gene data show CDR1 as DFQATT and CDR2 as SNEGSKA (reference sequence). The CDR3 sequence: CSARAGTGGNQPQHF. The CDR3 nucleotides are TGCAGTGCTAGAGCCGGGACAGGGGGCAATCAGCCCCAGCATTTT.

V gene TRBV15 combines with J gene TRBJ1-4, with D unclear. The CDR3 is 15 residues long. V lost 0 bases, J lost 4 bases, and 9 bases lay in between. CDR1 and CDR2 (germline): LNHNV, YYDKDF (reference sequence). CDR3 nucleotides: TGTGCCACCAGCAGAGATCGGGGTGGTAATGAAAAACTGTTTTTT. Protein product: CATSRDRGGNEKLFF. Based on the CDR3 plus reference TRBV15 and TRBJ1-4, the full variable domain is DAMVIQNPRYQVTQFGKPVTLSCSQTLNHNVMYWYQQKSSQAPKLLFHYYDKDFNNEADTPDNFQSRRPNTSFCFLDIRSPGLGDTAMYLCATSRDRGGNEKLFFGSGTQLSVL.

This clonotype appeared many times. In DNA form, the CDR3 reads TGCAGTGCTAGCTCGAGCGGGAGGTCGGGCTCCTACGAGCAGTACTTC. It is translated as CSASSSGRSGSYEQYF. The J gene is TRBJ2-7, the V gene TRBV20-1; 9 nucleotides line up with TRBD2. The CDR3 covers 16 residues. After removal of 3 bases from V and 0 bases from J, the junction contained 9 bases not matched to a gene. Germline V gene data show CDR1 as DFQATT and CDR2 as SNEGSKA (reference sequence).

In regard to this clonotype: At one of its ends the junction is not consistent with the germline gene, which may arise from a read error. The chain has TRBV29-1 and TRBJ2-5; D tentatively fits TRBD1 or TRBD2 (5 bases each). This CDR3 has 13 residues. CDR1 and CDR2 (germline): SQVTM, ANQGSEA. CDR3 region: CNVRDPPLETQYF. In DNA form, the CDR3 reads TGCAACGTTCGGGACCCTCCTCTGGAGACCCAGTACTTC.

This clonotype was picked up a small number of times. The chain couples TRBV20-1 to TRBJ1-1; 8 bases match TRBD1. Germline values: CDR1 DFQATT, CDR2 SNEGSKA (reference sequence). This CDR3 has 14 amino acids. V shed 6 bases and J 4 bases; nucleotides not matched to a gene: 10. CDR3 sequence reads: CSAKGTGIFTEAFF. The CDR3 DNA reads as TGCAGTGCGAAAGGGACAGGAATTTTCACTGAAGCTTTCTTT.

This clonotype was found a few times. A much bigger clone sits one base away, suggesting this may be a read error. This chain connects TRBV20-1 to TRBJ2-7; 8 bases match TRBD1. TRBJ2-1 explains the end of the DNA better; the J call may be wrong. Germline CDR1 is DFQATT and CDR2 is SNEGSKA (reference sequence). CDR3 length equals 16 residues. CDR3 region: CSAVGFLGTGLYEQFF. The CDR3 DNA sequence: TGCAGTGCCGTAGGTTTCCTCGGGACAGGTCTGTACGAGCAGTTCTTC.

V usage is TRBV28 and J usage is TRBJ1-4; tentatively, D is TRBD1 (6 bases). This CDR3 comprises 12 residues. Trimming stripped 2 bases from V and 14 bases from J, with 12 bases between. Looked up from germline, CDR1 is MDHEN and CDR2 is SYDVKM. CDR3: CASSLGGRGLFF. The CDR3 nucleotides read TGTGCCAGCAGTTTAGGGGGCCGCGGGCTGTTTTTT.

This clonotype was detected only a few times. V is TRBV7-9 and J is TRBJ2-4; no definite D call. V gave up 1 base and J gave up 0 bases, with 10 bases separating them. The CDR3 consists of 16 residues. Germline loops: CDR1 SEHNR, CDR2 FQNEAQ (reference sequence). The CDR3, as DNA: TGTGCCAGCAGCTTAGAGGGTGGTATAGCCAAAAACATTCAGTACTTC. This gives the protein CASSLEGGIAKNIQYF.

J is TRBJ2-1 and V is TRBV7-9; 9 nucleotides agree with TRBD2. Germline lookup yields CDR1 SEHNR and CDR2 FQNEAQ (reference sequence). After removal of 2 bases from V and 9 bases from J, the junction contained 5 bases not matched to a gene. This CDR3 region has 14 residues. The CDR3 sequence is CASSLSTTSGEQFF. CDR3 nucleotides: TGTGCCAGCAGCTTAAGCACGACTAGCGGTGAGCAGTTCTTC.

The table lists this clonotype with a few counts. V and J are TRBV3-1 and TRBJ1-6; no reliable D call. CDR1 LGHDT and CDR2 YNNKEL come from the germline V gene (reference sequence). The V and J ends lost 7 bases and 0 bases respectively, with 10 bases between them. This CDR3 spans 15 amino acids. DNA of the CDR3: TGTGCCAGCACGTTCGGGAGCTCCTATAATTCACCCCTCCACTTT. Translated, it gives CASTFGSSYNSPLHF.

This clonotype came up a few times. The chain carries TRBV7-9 and TRBJ1-2; unclear D gene. There are 14 residues in the CDR3. In germline, CDR1 is SEHNR, CDR2 FQNEAQ (reference sequence). Trimming stripped 1 base from V and 5 bases from J, with 11 bases between. The DNA of the CDR3 is TGTGCCAGCAGCTTAGGTTCCAGAAATTATGGCTACACCTTC. It translates to CASSLGSRNYGYTF.